This T cell receptor beta chain is drawn from a study of cytomegalovirus exposure and HLA in healthy donors. Whole-study context: Both the roughly 120 validation repertoires and the approximately 620 first-cohort repertoires used the same platform, as reported by a later analysis. Study observations and caveats: Cytomegalovirus-associated TCR beta chains were listed, numbering roughly 150.

In germline, CDR1 is KGHSH, CDR2 LQKENI. This CDR3 is built from 18 residues. The germline V and J ends were trimmed by 5 bases and 5 bases, with 27 bases remaining between them. Assay used: immunoSEQ multiplex PCR; TCRdb lists only in-frame clones, some missing. The sample lists approximately 170,000 clones; approximately 84% were seen once. Regarding this clone: What it recognizes is unknown.

This rearrangement joins TRBV18 to TRBJ2-5, with D tentatively TRBD2 (6 bases). This TCR derives from a young man in good health and CMV-seropositive. Input material: PBMCs. CDR3 amino acids: CASSTTLAREGLAETQYF. DNA of the CDR3: TGTGCCAGCTCAACTACCCTAGCGCGAGAGGGCCTCGCGGAGACCCAGTACTTC.